These T cell receptor beta chains were read from a single sample in a study of T cell responses to AZD1222 COVID-19 vaccine. The protocol was immunoSEQ multiplex PCR, while the TCRdb copy is restricted to in-frame clones and leaves out a portion. In the table there are about 110,000 clones, more than 70% of which are singletons. Sequenced here: peripheral blood, sampled 28 days after the second AZD1222 dose. These receptors all come from an adult who received the AZD1222 COVID-19 vaccine. Each CDR3 is given with its conserved first and last residue. The order of the fields is V gene, D gene, J gene, clone size, CDR3 DNA, CDR3 protein. A D gene is named only where the DNA matches it firmly. A clone size is listed for some rows: how often the clone was seen (once, few, many), or a class if it is expanded.

TRBV6-5	TRBD1	TRBJ2-2	-	TGTGCCAGCAGTTACTCGACAGGGGGAAAGAACGGGGAGCTGTTTTTT	CASSYSTGGKNGELFF
TRBV19	TRBD2	TRBJ2-7	few	TGTGCCAGTAGTACGGGACTAGCGGGAGGAATCTACGAGCAGTACTTC	CASSTGLAGGIYEQYF
TRBV5-1	-	TRBJ2-7	-	TGCGCCAGCAGCTTGGCTGGCGGGGGCACCTACGAGCAGTACTTC	CASSLAGGGTYEQYF
TRBV7-9	-	TRBJ2-4	once	TGTGCCAGCAGCGACTCCCGAGGGGCCAAAAACATTCAGTACTTC	CASSDSRGAKNIQYF
TRBV30	TRBD2	TRBJ2-1	once	TGTGCCTGGGCGAAGACTAGCGGTTACAATGAGCAGTTCTTC	CAWAKTSGYNEQFF
TRBV6-5	TRBD1	TRBJ1-2	-	TGTGCCAGCAGTTATGGGACAGATGTTTTTAGTGGCTACACCTTC	CASSYGTDVFSGYTF
TRBV12-3/TRBV12-4	-	TRBJ1-5	-	TGTGCCAGCAGTTTACAGGGGCAGGCCGATTTT	CASSLQGQADF
TRBV20-1	-	TRBJ1-1	-	TGCAGTGCCCCCAGGGGATCCGAAGCTTTCTTT	CSAPRGSEAFF
TRBV9	-	TRBJ2-7	once	TGTGCCAGCAGCGTAGGCCCGGACTTCAACGAGCAGTACTTC	CASSVGPDFNEQYF
TRBV4-2	TRBD1	TRBJ2-1	-	TGTGCCAGCAGCCAAGATCTCGGCCAGGGGGTTTTTGTTGAGCAGTTCTTC	CASSQDLGQGVFVEQFF
TRBV6-6	-	TRBJ2-7	-	TGTGCCAGCACCCGGGGGACCTACGAGCAGTACTTC	CASTRGTYEQYF
TRBV6-2/TRBV6-3	-	TRBJ2-3	-	TGTGCCAGCAGTTTGGGGGGACCTCGCACAGATACGCAGTATTTT	CASSLGGPRTDTQYF
TRBV27	TRBD1	TRBJ2-7	-	TGTGCCAGCAAGAGGGGACAGGGGGGCTACGAGCAGTACTTC	CASKRGQGGYEQYF
TRBV12-5	-	TRBJ1-6	medium-sized	TGTGCTAGTGGTTTGGTAGTCTCAACAGGACCGAGGGCAGCTCGTTCACCCCTCCACTTT	CASGLVVSTGPRAARSPLHF
TRBV4-1	-	TRBJ2-7	-	TGCGCCAGCAGCCAAGGTGCGGGTAGGACTACCTACGAGCAGTACTTC	CASSQGAGRTTYEQYF
TRBV6-5	-	TRBJ2-2	-	TGTGCCAGCAGTTATCGGGCCACCGGGGAGCTGTTTTTT	CASSYRATGELFF
TRBV6-5	TRBD1	TRBJ1-1	-	TGTGCCAGCAGAGAGAGGGACAGGGGCGATGAAGCTTTCTTT	CASRERDRGDEAFF
TRBV7-2	TRBD1	TRBJ2-5	-	TGTGCCAGCTGGGACAGACGCCACCAAGAGACCCAGTACTTC	CASWDRRHQETQYF
TRBV30	TRBD1	TRBJ1-6	-	TGTGCCTGGAGTGTGACAGGGGGTAATTCACCCCTCCACTTT	CAWSVTGGNSPLHF
TRBV5-4	TRBD2	TRBJ2-5	-	TGTGCCAGCAGGGTAGCGGGAGGATCAGAGACCCAGTACTTC	CASRVAGGSETQYF
TRBV25-1	-	TRBJ1-4	-	TGTGCCAGCAGTGGGGATTTTGAAAAACTGTTTTTT	CASSGDFEKLFF
TRBV24-1	TRBD2	TRBJ2-5	-	TGTGCCACCAGTGGCGGGGGGGGCGAGACCCAGTACTTC	CATSGGGGETQYF
TRBV5-1	TRBD2	TRBJ2-5	-	TGCGCCAGCAGCTTGGTGGGCGGGAGCGCAAAGACCCAGTACTTC	CASSLVGGSAKTQYF
TRBV30	TRBD2	TRBJ2-5	-	TGTGCCTGGAGTGTTTGGACTAGGGTGACCCAGTACTTC	CAWSVWTRVTQYF
TRBV11-2	TRBD1	TRBJ2-7	-	TGTGCCAGCAGCTTAAGCGCTTTCGACAGGGCCTCCTACGAGCAGTACTTC	CASSLSAFDRASYEQYF
TRBV6-2/TRBV6-3	TRBD1	TRBJ1-5	-	TGTGCCAGCATCCCGACAGGGGAGTTCAATCAGCCCCAGCATTTT	CASIPTGEFNQPQHF
TRBV2	TRBD2	TRBJ2-2	-	TGTGCCAGCAGTGAAGGTAGCGGGGGGCACACCGGGGAGCTGTTTTTT	CASSEGSGGHTGELFF
TRBV7-2	TRBD2	TRBJ2-1	-	TGTGCCAGCAGCGCGAGGGCTAGCGGATACAATGAGCAGTTCTTC	CASSARASGYNEQFF
TRBV19	TRBD2	TRBJ2-2	-	TGTGCCAGTAGTCTAGGGACTAGCAGTAACACCGGGGAGCTGTTTTTT	CASSLGTSSNTGELFF
TRBV29-1	-	TRBJ1-1	-	TGCAGCGTTGCGGCCGGGGCAGGAACTGAAGCTTTCTTT	CSVAAGAGTEAFF
TRBV29-1	TRBD1	TRBJ1-1	-	TGCAGCGCCCTCCGGGACAGTGGTTCTGAAGCTTTCTTT	CSALRDSGSEAFF
TRBV27	TRBD2	TRBJ2-5	-	TGTGCCAGCAGCTGGGCGACTAGCGGGATCCAAGAGACCCAGTACTTC	CASSWATSGIQETQYF
TRBV7-9	-	TRBJ2-5	-	TGTGCCAGCAGCCGGACGGACATGCAAGAGACCCAGTACTTC	CASSRTDMQETQYF
TRBV24-1	-	TRBJ2-7	-	TGTGCCACCAGCGACAGCTACGAGCAGTACTTC	CATSDSYEQYF
TRBV5-4	TRBD1	TRBJ1-2	once	TGTGCCAGCAGCTTTCCCACAGGGGCCAACTATGGCTACACCTTC	CASSFPTGANYGYTF
TRBV6-2/TRBV6-3	-	TRBJ1-5	-	TGTGCCAGCAGTTCCGACAGTTCGGGGAATCAGCCCCAGCATTTT	CASSSDSSGNQPQHF
TRBV27	-	TRBJ1-2	-	TGTGCCAGGGCTTCCGCTACCCGGGACCTTCCTAACTATGGCTACACCTTC	CARASATRDLPNYGYTF
TRBV19	-	TRBJ1-3	once	TGTGCCAGCCAAACTTCCAACACCATATATTTT	CASQTSNTIYF
TRBV9	TRBD2	TRBJ2-7	-	TGTGCCAGCAGCGTGGGTAGCGGGGATTCCTACGAGCAGTACTTC	CASSVGSGDSYEQYF
TRBV6-2/TRBV6-3	-	TRBJ1-3	-	TGTGCCAGCAGCTTCCTGGAGGGCTCTGGAAACACCATATATTTT	CASSFLEGSGNTIYF
TRBV6-5	TRBD2	TRBJ2-3	once	TGTGCCAGCAGTTACCCTCCGGGACTAGCGGGGGGTACTCTGAGTTTT	CASSYPPGLAGGTLSF
TRBV5-1	TRBD2	TRBJ2-3	-	TGCGCCAGCAGCAACCTCCTAGCGGGGGCCGACCCAAGAGATACGCAGTATTTT	CASSNLLAGADPRDTQYF